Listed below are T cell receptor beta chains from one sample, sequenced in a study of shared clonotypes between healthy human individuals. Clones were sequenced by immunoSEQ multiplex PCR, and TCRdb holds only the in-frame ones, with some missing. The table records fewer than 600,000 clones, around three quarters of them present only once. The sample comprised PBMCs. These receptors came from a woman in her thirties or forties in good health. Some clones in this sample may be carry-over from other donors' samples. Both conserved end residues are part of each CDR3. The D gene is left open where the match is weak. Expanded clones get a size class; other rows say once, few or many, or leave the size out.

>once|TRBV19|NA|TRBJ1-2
CASSTRDIYGYTF
TGTGCCAGTAGTACACGGGATATCTATGGCTACACCTTC
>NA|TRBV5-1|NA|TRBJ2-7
CASSLETDYEQYF
TGCGCCAGCAGCTTGGAAACAGACTACGAGCAGTACTTC
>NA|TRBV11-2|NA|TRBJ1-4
CASSLLGGGWTTNEKLFF
TGTGCCAGCAGCTTACTCGGGGGAGGATGGACAACTAATGAAAAACTGTTTTTT
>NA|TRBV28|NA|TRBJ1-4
CASSLWTGATNEKLFF
TGTGCCAGCAGTTTATGGACGGGAGCAACTAATGAAAAACTGTTTTTT
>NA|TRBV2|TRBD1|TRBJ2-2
CASSEQTRRGLGGELFF
TGTGCCAGCAGTGAACAAACCCGCAGGGGGCTTGGCGGGGAGCTGTTTTTT
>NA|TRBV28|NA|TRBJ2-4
CASSSAEAKNIQYF
TGTGCCAGCAGTTCAGCGGAAGCCAAAAACATTCAGTACTTC
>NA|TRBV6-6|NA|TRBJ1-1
CASSRGQENTEAFF
TGTGCCAGCAGCCGGGGACAAGAGAACACTGAAGCTTTCTTT
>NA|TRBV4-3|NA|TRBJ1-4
CASSQDIDEKLFF
TGCGCCAGCAGCCAAGATATAGATGAAAAACTGTTTTTT
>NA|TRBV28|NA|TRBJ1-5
CASGPPGGSGNQPQHF
TGTGCCAGCGGCCCCCCCGGGGGGTCGGGCAATCAGCCCCAGCATTTT
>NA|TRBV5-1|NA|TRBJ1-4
CASRATFNEKLFF
TGCGCCAGCAGGGCCACATTTAATGAAAAACTGTTTTTT
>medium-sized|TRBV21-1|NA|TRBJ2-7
CASSKLRGPLRGTYEQYF
TGTGCCAGCAGCAAACTTCGGGGACCCTTAAGGGGTACCTACGAGCAGTACTTC
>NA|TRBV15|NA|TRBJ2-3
CATSGVQASLDTQYF
TGTGCCACCAGCGGCGTTCAGGCCAGTTTAGATACGCAGTATTTT
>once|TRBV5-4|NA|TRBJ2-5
CASSAGQTQETQYF
TGTGCCAGCAGCGCGGGACAGACCCAAGAGACCCAGTACTTC
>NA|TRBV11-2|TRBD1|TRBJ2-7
CASSLDWSGGTSSYEQYF
TGTGCCAGCAGCTTAGATTGGTCAGGGGGCACCTCTTCCTACGAGCAGTACTTC
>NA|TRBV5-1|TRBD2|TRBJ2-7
CASSFGGAGGYEQYF
TGCGCCAGCAGCTTCGGGGGAGCGGGAGGATACGAGCAGTACTTC
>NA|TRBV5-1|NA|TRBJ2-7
CASSFGGSEQYF
TGCGCCAGCAGCTTTGGGGGTAGCGAGCAGTACTTC
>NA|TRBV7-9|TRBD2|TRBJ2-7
CASSSGLAGVEQYF
TGTGCCAGCAGCTCGGGACTAGCGGGAGTCGAGCAGTACTTC
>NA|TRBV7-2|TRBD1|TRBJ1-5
CASSFQQGEQPQHF
TGTGCCAGCAGCTTTCAACAGGGGGAACAGCCCCAGCATTTT
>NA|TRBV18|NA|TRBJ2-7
CASSRLRQGTNYEQYF
TGTGCCAGCTCACGCCTGCGCCAGGGGACGAACTACGAGCAGTACTTC
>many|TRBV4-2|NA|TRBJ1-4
CASSQEQSLLNEKLFF
TGTGCCAGCAGCCAAGAGCAGTCTCTATTAAATGAAAAACTGTTTTTT
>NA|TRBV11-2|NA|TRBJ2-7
CASSPVKVSGEQYF
TGTGCCAGCAGCCCCGTCAAGGTGTCGGGCGAGCAGTACTTC
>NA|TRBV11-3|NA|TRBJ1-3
CASSLVAGLGNTIYF
TGTGCCAGCAGCTTAGTGGCTGGGTTAGGAAACACCATATATTTT
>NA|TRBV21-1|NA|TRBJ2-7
CASYRIENYEQYF
TGTGCTAGCTATAGAATAGAAAACTACGAGCAGTACTTC
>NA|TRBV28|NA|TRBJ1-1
CASSFSSSLLRAFF
TGTGCCAGCAGTTTCTCATCGTCACTGCTGAGAGCTTTCTTT
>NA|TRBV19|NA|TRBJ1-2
CASSYPGGRYGYTF
TGTGCCAGTAGCTATCCCGGAGGGAGGTATGGCTACACCTTC
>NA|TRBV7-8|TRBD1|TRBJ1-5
CASRLDRQGTPSRNQPQHF
TGTGCCAGCAGGTTAGACCGACAGGGGACGCCTTCTCGGAATCAGCCCCAGCATTTT
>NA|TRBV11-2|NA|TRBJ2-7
CASSLDHEQYF
TGTGCCAGCAGCTTAGATCACGAGCAGTACTTC
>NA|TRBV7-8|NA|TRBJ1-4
CASSLDPGTRNEKLFF
TGTGCCAGCAGCTTAGATCCGGGGACAAGAAATGAAAAACTGTTTTTT
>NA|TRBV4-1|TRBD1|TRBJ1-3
CASSQGRTGGRGNTIYF
TGCGCCAGCAGCCAAGGCCGGACAGGGGGCCGTGGAAACACCATATATTTT
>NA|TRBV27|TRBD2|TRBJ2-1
CASSLGGRGDNEQFF
TGTGCCAGCAGTTTAGGCGGGAGAGGGGACAATGAGCAGTTCTTC
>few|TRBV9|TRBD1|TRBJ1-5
CASSGQGDQPQHF
TGTGCCAGCAGCGGACAGGGGGATCAGCCCCAGCATTTT
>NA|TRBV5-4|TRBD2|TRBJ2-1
CASSFSSSGTEQFF
TGTGCCAGCAGCTTTAGCTCTAGCGGGACTGAGCAGTTCTTC
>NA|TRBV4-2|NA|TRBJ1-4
CASSQDKAPEKLFF
TGTGCCAGCAGCCAAGATAAGGCCCCAGAAAAACTGTTTTTT
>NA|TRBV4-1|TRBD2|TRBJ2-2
CASSRRLAGGNTGELFF
TGCGCCAGCAGCCGCCGACTAGCGGGGGGCAACACCGGGGAGCTGTTTTTT
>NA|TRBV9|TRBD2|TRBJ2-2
CASSGTSSVTGELFF
TGTGCCAGCTCTGGGACTAGTTCGGTCACCGGGGAGCTGTTTTTT
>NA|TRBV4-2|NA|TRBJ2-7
CASSQGTDGSYEQYF
TGTGCCAGCAGCCAAGGGACGGACGGGAGCTACGAGCAGTACTTC
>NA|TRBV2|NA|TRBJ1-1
CASSPSNGPEAFF
TGTGCCAGCAGTCCAAGCAATGGGCCTGAAGCTTTCTTT
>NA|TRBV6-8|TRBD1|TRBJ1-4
CASSSLGQADNEKLFF
TGTGCCAGCAGTTCCCTCGGACAGGCAGATAATGAAAAACTGTTTTTT
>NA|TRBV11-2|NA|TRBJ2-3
CASSLDRGTDTQYF
TGTGCCAGCAGCTTAGATAGGGGCACAGATACGCAGTATTTT
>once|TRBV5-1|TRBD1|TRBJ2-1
CASSPGTGRNEQFF
TGCGCCAGCAGCCCAGGGACAGGGCGCAATGAGCAGTTCTTC
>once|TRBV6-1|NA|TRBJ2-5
CASSRGSGPQETQYF
TGTGCCAGCAGCCGCGGGTCCGGGCCTCAAGAGACCCAGTACTTC
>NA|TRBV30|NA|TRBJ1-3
CAWSPGLANTIYF
TGTGCCTGGAGTCCAGGTTTGGCAAACACCATATATTTT
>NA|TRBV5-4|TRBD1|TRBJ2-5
CASSLDRAGETQYF
TGTGCCAGCAGCCTCGACAGGGCTGGAGAGACCCAGTACTTC
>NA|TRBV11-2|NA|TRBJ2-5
CASSLGWSQETQYF
TGTGCCAGCTCCCTCGGTTGGAGCCAAGAGACCCAGTACTTC
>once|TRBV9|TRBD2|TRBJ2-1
CASSGKRESYNEQFF
TGTGCCAGCAGCGGGAAGCGGGAGAGCTACAATGAGCAGTTCTTC
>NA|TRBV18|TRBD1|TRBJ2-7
CASSPGTGASYEQYF
TGTGCCAGCTCACCAGGGACAGGGGCGTCCTACGAGCAGTACTTC
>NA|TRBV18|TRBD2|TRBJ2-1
CASSEWTSGRGSYNEQFF
TGTGCCAGCTCAGAGTGGACTAGCGGGAGGGGGTCCTACAATGAGCAGTTCTTC
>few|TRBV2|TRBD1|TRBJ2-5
CASSEARTGGETQYF
TGTGCCAGCAGTGAAGCTCGGACAGGGGGCGAGACCCAGTACTTC
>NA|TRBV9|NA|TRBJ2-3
CASSVAPGSTDTQYF
TGTGCCAGCAGCGTAGCTCCAGGGAGCACAGATACGCAGTATTTT
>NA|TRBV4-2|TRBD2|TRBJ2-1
CASSANPGLAGEVGQFF
TGTGCCAGCAGCGCGAACCCAGGACTAGCGGGAGAGGTTGGGCAGTTCTTC
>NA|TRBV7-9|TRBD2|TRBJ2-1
CASSLVLTGGRSYNEQFF
TGTGCCAGCAGCTTAGTTCTTACGGGAGGTAGGTCCTACAATGAGCAGTTCTTC
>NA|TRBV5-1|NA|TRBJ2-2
CASSLGPETGELFF
TGCGCCAGCAGCTTGGGACCCGAGACCGGGGAGCTGTTTTTT
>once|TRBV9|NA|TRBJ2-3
CASSVDGSTDTQYF
TGTGCCAGCAGCGTAGATGGATCTACAGATACGCAGTATTTT
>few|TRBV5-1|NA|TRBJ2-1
CASSPELHSYNEQFF
TGCGCCAGCAGCCCGGAGCTACACTCCTACAATGAGCAGTTCTTC
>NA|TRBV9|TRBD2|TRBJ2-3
CASSVAASGPSTDTQYF
TGTGCCAGCAGCGTAGCTGCTAGCGGTCCTAGCACAGATACGCAGTATTTT